This TCR beta chain originates from a study of CD8+ T cells in alopecia areata. The sample's treatment: oral pan-JAK inhibitor, 5-10 mg twice daily. Unmatched junction bases numbered 12, after V lost 3 bases and J lost 4 bases. This CDR3 has 17 residues. The germline CDR1 and CDR2 sequences are MNHNS and SASEGT. In its sample, this clone was seen a few times. Following extraction, RNA underwent reverse transcription to cDNA, which served as the sequencing template. Some clones are missing from TCRdb's copy, which holds only in-frame ones; the method was immunoSEQ multiplex PCR. The sample yields 150,000 to 200,000 clones, approximately 52% seen once.

The clonotype comes from a human donor with alopecia areata. The sample consisted of CD4+ T cells sorted from blood, taken at approximately week 56, from a patient treated with tofacitinib. The chain combines TRBV6-1 with TRBJ2-1; 7 bases match TRBD2. CDR3 amino acids: CASSEGGGAQIYNEQFF. The CDR3, as DNA: TGTGCCAGCAGTGAGGGGGGAGGGGCACAGATTTACAATGAGCAGTTCTTC.